These T cell receptor beta chains were read from a single sample in a study of shared clonotypes between healthy human individuals. Method: immunoSEQ multiplex PCR; TCRdb's copy keeps in-frame clones and lacks some. The sample lists 2 million to 2.5 million clones; 80% to 95% were seen once. Sequencing was carried out using naive CD4+ T cells from PBMCs. These receptors were taken from a man younger than 35 in good health. Some clones in this sample may be carry-over from other donors' samples. CDR3s include the opening cysteine and the closing phenylalanine or tryptophan. A D gene is named only where the DNA matches it firmly. The listing skips clone size in some rows; elsewhere it reads once, few, many or a size class.

>.|TRBV5-1|TRBJ2-2|.
TGCGCCAGCAGCCTAATTCCCTTAGCGGAGAACGGGGAGCTGTTTTTT
CASSLIPLAENGELFF
>.|TRBV29-1|TRBJ2-7|.
TGCAGCGCCGAAGACAGGCGGCGTGGGGACGAGCAGTACTTC
CSAEDRRRGDEQYF
>.|TRBV5-8|TRBJ2-3|TRBD1
TGTGCCAGCAGCTTGGACAGGGGGCTCCCAGATACGCAGTATTTT
CASSLDRGLPDTQYF
>.|TRBV29-1|TRBJ2-3|TRBD2
TGCAGCGTTGATGGTCTAGCGGGACCCACAGATACGCAGTATTTT
CSVDGLAGPTDTQYF
>.|TRBV30|TRBJ1-2|.
TGTGCCTTCGACTTCAACCGGGGCTACACCTTC
CAFDFNRGYTF
>.|TRBV7-3|TRBJ2-3|.
TGTGCCAGCAGCTTGGAGTTCGTGGATACGCAGTATTTT
CASSLEFVDTQYF
>.|TRBV5-6|TRBJ2-5|.
TGTGCCAGCAGCTTGGGGCGGATTCAAGAGACCCAGTACTTC
CASSLGRIQETQYF
>once|TRBV9|TRBJ2-5|.
TGTGCCAGCAGCGTAGCGGGTTCGGGCGGACAAGAGACCCAGTACTTC
CASSVAGSGGQETQYF
>.|TRBV28|TRBJ2-7|.
TGTGCCAGCAGCTCTACGGGCGGCGTGACAGAGGAGCAGTACTTC
CASSSTGGVTEEQYF
>.|TRBV28|TRBJ2-7|.
TGTGCCAGCAGTGTCCAGTACGGGACTTACTCCTACGAGCAGTACTTC
CASSVQYGTYSYEQYF